What follows are 27 T cell receptor beta chains derived from one specimen sequenced in a study of blood T cells in healthy people across ages. Next came a second PCR, run for about 6 to 12 cycles, which used a sample-barcoded 5' primer along with a J-beta primer mix. TCRdb called the 5' RACE reads again in MiXCR, with one record for every CDR3 protein. The profile shows 350,000 to 450,000 distinct CDR3 sequences, 45% to 65% of them singletons. Sequencing input: blood. These receptor sequences come from a man in his sixties in good health.

J is TRBJ2-3 and V is TRBV24-1; D perhaps matches TRBD1 (5 bases). Trimming shortened V by 8 bases and J by 2 bases, and 16 bases separated the two germline ends. Germline V gene lookup returns CDR1 KGHDR and CDR2 SFDVKD. The CDR3 runs 15 residues. Here the CDR3 DNA reads TGTGCCACCATCGAAGGGGATAGCCTCACAGATACGCAGTATTTT. Translation gives CATIEGDSLTDTQYF.

The chain couples TRBV12-3 or TRBV12-4 to TRBJ1-2; possibly TRBD1 for D (6 bases). Trimming shortened V by 6 bases and J by 2 bases, and 10 bases separated the two germline ends. This CDR3 has 13 residues. The CDR3 bases are TGTGCCAGCAGAGAGGGGGGCAACTATGGCTACACCTTC. Amino acid sequence: CASREGGNYGYTF.

The CDR3 bases are TGTGCCAGCAGTTCCGGGACAGGGAGACCCTCCTACAATGAGCAGTACTTC. As protein: CASSSGTGRPSYNEQYF. This chain links TRBV28 with TRBJ2-1; TRBD1 matches 9 bases. The J call is uncertain, as TRBJ2-7 better fits the DNA end. The CDR3 consists of 17 residues. The germline V gene has CDR1 MDHEN and CDR2 SYDVKM.

This clonotype has a count of ten or more. This chain connects TRBV28 to TRBJ2-7, with TRBD1 as a possible D gene (6 bases). Germline CDR1 and CDR2: MDHEN and SYDVKM. This CDR3 region has 15 residues. Trimming left V 2 bases short and J 1 base short, with 12 bases between. CDR3 DNA sequence: TGTGCCAGCAGTTTAATCGGGACAAATTCCTACGAGCAGTACTTC. Translation gives CASSLIGTNSYEQYF.

This clonotype was found a few times. Here the CDR3 DNA reads TGCAGTGCTAGAGACCCCAGGGCGGGGACCTACGAGCAGTACTTC. Translated, it gives CSARDPRAGTYEQYF. V and J are TRBV20-1 and TRBJ2-7, with a tentative D call TRBD2 (6 bases). This CDR3 contains 15 residues. Germline assignment: CDR1 DFQATT and CDR2 SNEGSKA (reference sequence). V was clipped by 0 bases and J by 2 bases, with 14 bases between them.

V is TRBV6-5 and J is TRBJ1-4; D uncertain. The CDR3 loop spans 15 amino acids. Germline V lookup: CDR1 MNHEY, CDR2 SVGAGI. The ends were cut back, 5 bases at V and 5 bases at J, with 15 bases in the middle. DNA of the CDR3: TGTGCCAGCAGTCCTAGGGAGGTGAGGAATGAAAAACTGTTTTTT. It specifies CASSPREVRNEKLFF.

The genes are TRBV6-5 and TRBJ1-2, with TRBD1 matching 10 bases. The V gene's germline CDR1 is MNHEY and CDR2 SVGAGI. Unmatched junction bases numbered 8, after V lost 5 bases and J lost 5 bases. This CDR3 spans 15 amino acids. The CDR3 protein is CASSHPGTGAYGYTF. The CDR3 DNA is TGTGCCAGCAGTCACCCCGGGACAGGGGCATATGGCTACACCTTC.

The J gene is TRBJ1-4, the V gene TRBV27; perhaps TRBD1 as D (5 bases). Trimming removed 2 bases from V and 12 bases from J, with 19 bases in between. The germline gives CDR1 MNHEY, CDR2 SMNVEV (reference sequence). CDR3 length: 15 amino acids. CDR3 nucleotides: TGTGCCAGCAGTTTACCCCGGATCGAACAGGAAGAACTGTTTTTT. Its protein product is CASSLPRIEQEELFF.

This chain connects TRBV20-1 to TRBJ2-3; D uncertain. CDR3 length equals 13 residues. The germline gives CDR1 DFQATT, CDR2 SNEGSKA (reference sequence). V lost 1 base, J lost 6 bases, and 11 bases lay in between. In DNA, the CDR3 is TGCAGTGCTAGAGTCTTAGTAATGGATACGCAGTATTTT. Protein: CSARVLVMDTQYF.

The gene calls are TRBV11-2 and TRBJ1-2; D not resolved. Germline V CDR1 and CDR2: SGHAT, FQNNGV. There are 13 residues in the CDR3. Trimming left V 6 bases short and J 6 bases short, with 14 bases between. The CDR3 DNA sequence: TGTGCCAGCAGTCCGGCCATACTCAATGGCTACACCTTC. The encoded protein is CASSPAILNGYTF.

The V gene is TRBV5-1, the J gene TRBJ2-1, with 7 positions matching TRBD1. This CDR3 spans 14 amino acids. The germline V gene encodes CDR1 SGHRS and CDR2 YFSETQ. Trimming removed 0 bases from V and 6 bases from J; junction bases left unmatched: 3. In DNA, the CDR3 is TGCGCCAGCAGCTTGGGGGACAGTCTCAATGAGCAGTTCTTC. This encodes CASSLGDSLNEQFF.

This clonotype showed up just once. The chain is built from TRBV20-1 and TRBJ2-1, with TRBD1 matching 9 bases. The CDR3 consists of 15 residues. The V gene's germline CDR1 is DFQATT and CDR2 SNEGSKA (reference sequence). The V gene end was trimmed by 0 bases and the J gene end by 2 bases; junction bases not matched to a gene: 2. The CDR3 DNA is TGCAGTGCTAGAGAACGGACAGGGGCCTACAATGAGCAGTTCTTC. Its protein is CSARERTGAYNEQFF.

This clonotype has only a few counts. This could be a read error, since a much larger clone is one nucleotide away. The chain carries TRBV11-3 and TRBJ2-5, with no clear D. This CDR3 contains 14 residues. In germline, CDR1 is SGHNT, CDR2 YENEEA. Trimming pared 5 bases from V and 11 bases from J, leaving 21 bases between. CDR3 sequence: CASSPMGEHNEQYF. Written as DNA, the CDR3 is TGTGCCAGCAGCCCGATGGGCGAACACAATGAGCAGTACTTC.

In its sample, this clonotype was seen a few times. This chain joins TRBV4-3 and TRBJ2-4; D is perhaps TRBD1 (5 bases). This CDR3 has 15 residues. Germline loops: CDR1 LGHNA, CDR2 YSLEER. The V gene lost 0 bases and the J gene lost 6 bases, with 12 bases spanning the gap. CDR3 loop: CASSQEGQGRNIQYF. DNA of the CDR3: TGCGCCAGCAGCCAAGAAGGGCAGGGAAGAAACATTCAGTACTTC.

This sequence joins TRBV18 and TRBJ2-5; 7 bases line up with TRBD1. Per germline, CDR1 KGHSH and CDR2 LQKENI. There are 16 residues in the CDR3. J gave up 4 bases and V 0 bases, and 8 bases lay outside the gene matches. The CDR3 nucleotides read TGTGCCAGCTCACCACCAGGAAACAGGGGTTTAGAGACCCAGTACTTC. Encoded protein: CASSPPGNRGLETQYF.

This clonotype showed up many times. The CDR3, as DNA: TGCAGCGTTGGAGGTGAGGAAAACGAGCAGTACTTC. Residues: CSVGGEENEQYF. The chain couples TRBV29-1 to TRBJ2-7; D unclear. The CDR3 sequence is 12 residues long. V was pared by 4 bases and J by 5 bases, with 12 bases between. Germline CDR1 reads SQVTM; CDR2 reads ANQGSEA.

This clonotype has a count of ten or more. The chain uses TRBV6-2 or TRBV6-3 and TRBJ2-7; D unclear. The germline V gene encodes CDR1 MNHEY and CDR2 SVGEGT. The germline V and J ends were trimmed by 5 bases and 3 bases, with 5 bases remaining between them. This CDR3 region has 11 residues. CDR3 coding DNA: TGTGCCAGCAGTATAGACTACGAGCAGTACTTC. Translated: CASSIDYEQYF.

The chain couples TRBV10-3 to TRBJ2-5; maybe TRBD2 (6 bases). The germline gives CDR1 ENHRY, CDR2 SYGVKD. The length of the CDR3 is 16 residues. V shed 0 bases and J shed 2 bases, with 13 bases lying between them. The CDR3 loop reads CAISESIADYQETQYF. CDR3 nucleotides: TGTGCCATCAGTGAGTCTATCGCGGACTATCAAGAGACCCAGTACTTC.

The chain carries TRBV20-1 and TRBJ2-6; TRBD1 matches 8 bases. The CDR3 is 17 amino acids. CDR1 DFQATT and CDR2 SNEGSKA come from the germline V gene (reference sequence). Trimming removed 3 bases from V and 0 bases from J; junction bases left unmatched: 7. CDR3 sequence reads: CSARFGQGSSGANVLTF. The CDR3 nucleotides are TGCAGTGCTAGGTTTGGACAGGGTAGCTCTGGGGCCAACGTCCTGACTTTC.

The chain employs TRBV29-1 and TRBJ1-5, with a tentative D call TRBD1 (5 bases). V was cut by 4 bases and J by 0 bases, with 10 bases left in between. The CDR3 totals 14 residues. The germline V gene has CDR1 SQVTM and CDR2 ANQGSEA. CDR3 coding DNA: TGCAGCGTTGGGACACGCAATAGCAATCAGCCCCAGCATTTT. This encodes CSVGTRNSNQPQHF.

This sequence joins TRBV20-1 and TRBJ2-5; 13 bases match TRBD2. Matching the DNA end better, TRBJ2-7 makes the J call doubtful. The V gene's germline CDR1 is DFQATT and CDR2 SNEGSKA (reference sequence). This CDR3 comprises 17 residues. In DNA form, the CDR3 reads TGCAGTGCTAGAGATCCAACTAGCGGGAGGGCCATGGACGAGCAGTACTTC. Translated, it gives CSARDPTSGRAMDEQYF.

This clonotype appeared a few times. A junction end diverges from the germline sequence, so it may reflect a read error. The rearrangement uses TRBV29-1 and TRBJ2-3; D is perhaps TRBD2 (7 bases). CDR3 length: 14 amino acids. The germline gives CDR1 SQVTM, CDR2 ANQGSEA. The CDR3 spells CSIEGGAGSHTQYF. DNA for the CDR3: TGCAGCATTGAAGGGGGAGCGGGAAGCCATACGCAGTATTTT.

J is TRBJ2-7 and V is TRBV6-2 or TRBV6-3; D remains unclear. Trimming took 2 bases from V and 6 from J, leaving 14 bases between them. CDR3 size: 14 residues. Germline V gene data show CDR1 as MNHEY and CDR2 as SVGEGT. CDR3 region: CASSYKSVLSEQYF. The CDR3 region has the DNA TGTGCCAGCAGTTACAAGTCCGTTTTGAGCGAGCAGTACTTC.

This clonotype was seen a handful of times. The V call is TRBV6-5, the J call TRBJ2-1; 7 positions agree with TRBD2. CDR3 length: 17 residues. Germline CDR1 MNHEY, CDR2 SVGAGI. Germline trimming cut 3 bases from V and 9 bases from J; bases unmatched to any gene: 17. The CDR3 coding sequence is TGTGCCAGCAGTTATCGTGCTTGGCGGGGGTCACCGAGTGAGCAGTTCTTC. Amino acid sequence: CASSYRAWRGSPSEQFF.

The chain couples TRBV12-3 or TRBV12-4 to TRBJ1-2, with D perhaps TRBD1 (5 bases). V shed 5 bases and J shed 8 bases, with 9 bases lying between them. There are 11 residues in the CDR3. CDR3 residues: CASSPRDGYTF. CDR3 DNA sequence: TGTGCCAGCAGTCCTCGGGACGGCTACACCTTC.

Worth noting for this clonotype: A clone one base away is much larger, so this may be a read error. The chain joins TRBV29-1 to TRBJ2-4; no firm D call. CDR1 and CDR2 (germline): SQVTM, ANQGSEA. The CDR3 runs to 14 residues. Trimming pared 3 bases from V and 15 bases from J, leaving 24 bases between. The CDR3 nucleotides read TGCAGCGTTGACATCGGACGAGACCAAGAGACCCGGTACTTC. Encoded protein: CSVDIGRDQETRYF.

This clonotype was detected ten times or more. The chain joins TRBV12-3 or TRBV12-4 to TRBJ1-2, with D tentatively TRBD1 (5 bases). The CDR3 is 11 amino acids. The germline V and J ends were trimmed by 6 bases and 6 bases, with 8 bases remaining between them. Here the CDR3 DNA reads TGTGCCAGCAGGACAGCCGATGGCTACACCTTC. It encodes CASRTADGYTF.